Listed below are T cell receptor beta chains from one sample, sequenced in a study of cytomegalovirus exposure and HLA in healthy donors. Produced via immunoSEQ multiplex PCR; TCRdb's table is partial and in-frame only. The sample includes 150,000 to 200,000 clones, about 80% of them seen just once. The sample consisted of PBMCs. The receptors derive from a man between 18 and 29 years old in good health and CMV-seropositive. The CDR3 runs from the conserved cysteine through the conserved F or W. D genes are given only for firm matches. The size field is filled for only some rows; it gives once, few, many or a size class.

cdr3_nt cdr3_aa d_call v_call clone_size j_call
TGTGCCAGTAGTATTTGGCGGGAGGCCTACAATGAGCAGTTCTTC CASSIWREAYNEQFF TRBD2 TRBV19 once TRBJ2-1
TGTGCCAGCAGTCGGGACAGCCCCCTCGGATCCACCTTC CASSRDSPLGSTF TRBD1 TRBV28 - TRBJ1-2
TGCGCCAGCAGCCAAGATCCGGGTAGTGTCAATGAGCAGTTCTTC CASSQDPGSVNEQFF - TRBV4-1 - TRBJ2-1
TGTGCCAGCAGCTTCTTTCGCTACGAGCAGTACTTC CASSFFRYEQYF - TRBV11-2 - TRBJ2-7
TGTGCCAGCAGCCCCGGGGCGGGGGGCAATCAGCCCCAGCATTTT CASSPGAGGNQPQHF - TRBV7-2 - TRBJ1-5
TGCAGTGCTAGAGATCACGGTGAGCAGTTCTTC CSARDHGEQFF - TRBV20-1 - TRBJ2-1
TGTGCCAGCTCACCCCTCGTAGCGGATCCCTACGAGCAGTACTTC CASSPLVADPYEQYF - TRBV18 once TRBJ2-7
TGTGCCAGCAGTTTATCGAGGGGGCTTAGGGGCTACACCTTC CASSLSRGLRGYTF TRBD1 TRBV27 - TRBJ1-2
TGTGCCAGCAGCGACGCTAGGGGGTACGGGGAGCTGTTTTTT CASSDARGYGELFF - TRBV6-1 - TRBJ2-2
TGTGCCAGCGGCAGGGGGGACAATGAGCAGTTCTTC CASGRGDNEQFF - TRBV28 - TRBJ2-1
TGTGCCTGGAGTACGGGGAATGAGCAGTTCTTC CAWSTGNEQFF - TRBV30 - TRBJ2-1
TGTGCCAGCAGTTACGTCAGGGGGTTAATAGGAGCTTTCTTT CASSYVRGLIGAFF TRBD1 TRBV6-5 - TRBJ1-1
TGTGCCAGCAGTTACTCGGGACTAGCGGGATGGGGGGAGCAGTTCTTC CASSYSGLAGWGEQFF TRBD2 TRBV6-5 - TRBJ2-1
TGTGCCTGGGAGACCGGGACTAGCACAGATACGCAGTATTTT CAWETGTSTDTQYF - TRBV30 - TRBJ2-3
TGTGCCCTCACGTCGGGGGTGACAGAAGCTTTCTTT CALTSGVTEAFF - TRBV30 - TRBJ1-1
TGTGCCAGCAGCCAATATTTCAGGGGAAGCAATCAGCCCCAGCATTTT CASSQYFRGSNQPQHF - TRBV4-2 - TRBJ1-5
TGTGCCAGCAGAGGGGAGGGTGAGACCCAGTACTTC CASRGEGETQYF TRBD2 TRBV2 - TRBJ2-5
TGTGCCAGCAGCGTAGGGCGCGGGACCTACAATGAGCAGTTCTTC CASSVGRGTYNEQFF - TRBV9 once TRBJ2-1
TGTGCCAGCAGCTTACCCCCGGAGACAGGGAGCTCCTACGAGCAGTACTTC CASSLPPETGSSYEQYF TRBD1 TRBV28 once TRBJ2-7
TGTGCCAGCAGCCCAGGGACAGGGGCGTACAATGAGCAGTTCTTC CASSPGTGAYNEQFF TRBD1 TRBV7-9 - TRBJ2-1
TGTGCCAGCAGCTTTGGGACAGGGGGCATCCACGAGCAGTACTTC CASSFGTGGIHEQYF TRBD1 TRBV5-6 - TRBJ2-7
TGTGCCAGCACTCACCCGGGCAGGGGGGCGGGCACTGAAGCTTTCTTT CASTHPGRGAGTEAFF TRBD1 TRBV2 - TRBJ1-1
TGTGCCTGGAAAGGACAGGGAGCATCCGGGCCCCAGCATTTT CAWKGQGASGPQHF TRBD1 TRBV30 - TRBJ1-5
TGTGCCAGCAGCTTTGGACAGGACTACGAGCAGTACTTC CASSFGQDYEQYF TRBD1 TRBV13 - TRBJ2-7
TGTGCCAGCAGCCAAGTAGGGGGCTACGAGCAGTACTTC CASSQVGGYEQYF - TRBV4-2 - TRBJ2-7
TGTGCCAGCAGCCTACGTAGGACAAGAGACTACGAGCAGTACTTC CASSLRRTRDYEQYF - TRBV5-6 once TRBJ2-7
TGTGCCAGCAGCCCCTACTCGCGAGGGGAAAAACTGTTTTTT CASSPYSRGEKLFF - TRBV6-5 - TRBJ1-4
TGCGCCAGCAGCCACGGAGGCGTAGAGCAGTTCTTC CASSHGGVEQFF - TRBV4-1 - TRBJ2-1
TGTGCCAGTCGACAGGCCCCCTACGAGCAGTACTTC CASRQAPYEQYF - TRBV28 - TRBJ2-7
TGTGCCAGCAGTCATCTAGCGGGATTCACAGATACGCAGTATTTT CASSHLAGFTDTQYF TRBD2 TRBV6-6 once TRBJ2-3
TGTGCCAGCAGCTTATACCCAGGGACTACCTACGAGCAGTACTTC CASSLYPGTTYEQYF TRBD2 TRBV11-2 - TRBJ2-7
TGCAGCGTTGAAGGACAGGGGGGTTTCTACGAGCAGTACTTC CSVEGQGGFYEQYF TRBD1 TRBV29-1 once TRBJ2-7
TGTGCCAGCAGTTACCACGCGGGAGACGGGGAGACCCAGTACTTC CASSYHAGDGETQYF TRBD2 TRBV6-6 - TRBJ2-5
TGTGCCAGCAGGGGGGCCTATGGCTACACCTTC CASRGAYGYTF - TRBV27 few TRBJ1-2
TGCGCCAGCAGCCAAGATACCGGGTCTGGGGCCAACGTCCTGACTTTC CASSQDTGSGANVLTF - TRBV4-3 once TRBJ2-6
TGTGCCAGCAGCTATTTCGAGACTGTCACAGATACGCAGTATTTT CASSYFETVTDTQYF - TRBV14 - TRBJ2-3
TGTGCCACCGCGAGAACCGGGGAGCTGTTTTTT CATARTGELFF - TRBV6-5 few TRBJ2-2
TGTGCCAGCTCTCCGACAGGGTACAACTACGAGCAGTACTTC CASSPTGYNYEQYF TRBD1 TRBV18 - TRBJ2-7
TGTGCCAGCAGCGGGACTAGCCCGAACACCGGGGAGCTGTTTTTT CASSGTSPNTGELFF TRBD2 TRBV6-6 - TRBJ2-2
TGTGCCTGGAGTTCGGGACTAGACCCCAATGAGCAGTTCTTC CAWSSGLDPNEQFF TRBD2 TRBV30 few TRBJ2-1
TGTGCCATCAGTACCGGACTAGCGGGAGACGGGCGCACCGGGGAGCTGTTTTTT CAISTGLAGDGRTGELFF TRBD2 TRBV10-3 - TRBJ2-2
TGTGCCAGCAGCTTAGGAGGGTTGCCCGCCCGCTCTGGGGCCAACGTCCTGACTTTC CASSLGGLPARSGANVLTF - TRBV7-6 - TRBJ2-6
TGTGCCAGCAGCTCAGAAGCTAACTATGGCTACACCTTC CASSSEANYGYTF - TRBV7-8 - TRBJ1-2
TGTGCCAGCAGCAATAGCGGAGAGTACAATGAGCAGTTCTTC CASSNSGEYNEQFF - TRBV11-2 many TRBJ2-1
TGTGCCAGCAGCTGGGCCCCTAGCGGGAGTGTCAATGAGCAGTTCTTC CASSWAPSGSVNEQFF TRBD2 TRBV5-6 - TRBJ2-1
TGTGCCACCAGCAGGGACAGGGAAAGAGAAAAACTGTTTTTT CATSRDREREKLFF TRBD1 TRBV15 - TRBJ1-4
TGTGCCAGCAGCCCCCGAAGGGGGAACACTGAAGCTTTCTTT CASSPRRGNTEAFF - TRBV5-6 - TRBJ1-1
TGTGCCAGCAGTTCCAAGGGCGGGAGCCCCTACAATGAGCAGTTCTTC CASSSKGGSPYNEQFF TRBD2 TRBV6-5 - TRBJ2-1
TGTGCCAGTAGCCAGACAGTCTCCTACGAGCAGTACTTC CASSQTVSYEQYF - TRBV19 - TRBJ2-7
TGTGCCAGCATGGGACTAGCGGAGCAAAGCTCCTACGAGCAGTACTTC CASMGLAEQSSYEQYF TRBD2 TRBV19 once TRBJ2-7
TGTGCCAGTGGCACAGGCGAAGTTCAGTACTTC CASGTGEVQYF - TRBV19 - TRBJ2-4
TGTGCCAGCAGTTACGGTCGGGAGACCCAGTACTTC CASSYGRETQYF - TRBV6-5 - TRBJ2-5